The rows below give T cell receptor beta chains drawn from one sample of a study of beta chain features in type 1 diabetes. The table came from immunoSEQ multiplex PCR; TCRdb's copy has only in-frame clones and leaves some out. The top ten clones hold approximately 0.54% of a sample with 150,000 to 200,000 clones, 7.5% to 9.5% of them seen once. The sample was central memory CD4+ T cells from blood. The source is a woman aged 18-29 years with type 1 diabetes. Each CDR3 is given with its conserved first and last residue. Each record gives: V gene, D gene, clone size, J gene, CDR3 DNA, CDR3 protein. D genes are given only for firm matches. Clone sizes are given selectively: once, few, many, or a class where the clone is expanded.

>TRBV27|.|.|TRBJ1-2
TGTGCCAGCAGCTCTCAGGGAGGGCGTGGCTACACCTTC
CASSSQGGRGYTF
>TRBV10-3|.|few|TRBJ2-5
TGTGCCATCCGGGCAGGGTGGCAAGAGACCCAGTACTTC
CAIRAGWQETQYF
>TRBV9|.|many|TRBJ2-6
TGTGCCAGCAGCGCCGGGGCTGGGGCCAACGTCCTGACTTTC
CASSAGAGANVLTF
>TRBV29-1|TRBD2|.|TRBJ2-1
TGCAGCCTTATCTACCTAGCGGGGAGGTACAATGAGCAGTTCTTC
CSLIYLAGRYNEQFF
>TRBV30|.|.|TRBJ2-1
TGTGCCTGGAGGCGGGGGCTAGCACACAATGAGCAGTTCTTC
CAWRRGLAHNEQFF
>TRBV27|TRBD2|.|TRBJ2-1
TGTGCCAGCAGTCCATATAGCGGGAGGGGGTCCTACAATGAGCAGTTCTTC
CASSPYSGRGSYNEQFF
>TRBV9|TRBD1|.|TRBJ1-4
TGTGCCAGCAGCGTCCAAAGCGACAGGGCTAGACTGTTTTTT
CASSVQSDRARLFF
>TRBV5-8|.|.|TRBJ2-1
TGTGCCAGCAGCTTGGTTTTAGTTTCGTCCTACAATGAGCAGTTCTTC
CASSLVLVSSYNEQFF
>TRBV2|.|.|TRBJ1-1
TGTGCCAGCAGTGGACAGGCCCCTGAAGCTTTCTTT
CASSGQAPEAFF
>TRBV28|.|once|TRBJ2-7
TGTGCCAGCCTTCCACCCATGACGGGAGATAGATACGAGCAGTACTTC
CASLPPMTGDRYEQYF
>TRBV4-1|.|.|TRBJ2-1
TGCGCCAGCAGCCAAGACGCGCGGGACCCTAATGAGCAGTTCTTC
CASSQDARDPNEQFF
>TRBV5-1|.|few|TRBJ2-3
TGTGCCAGCAGCTTGACTCATTTCACAGATACGCAGTATTTT
CASSLTHFTDTQYF
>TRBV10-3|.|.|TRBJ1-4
TGTGCCATCAGTGAGTCGACTGGGGGAGGGACCCATGAAAAACTGTTTTTT
CAISESTGGGTHEKLFF
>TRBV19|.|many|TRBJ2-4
TGTGCCAGTAGTATTGTTATGGGAGGTTCCAAAAACATTCAGTACTTC
CASSIVMGGSKNIQYF
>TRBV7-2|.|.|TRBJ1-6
TGTGCCAGCAGCGTCCCCGATTCACCCCTCCACTTT
CASSVPDSPLHF
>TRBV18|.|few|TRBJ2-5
TGTGCCAGCTCACCGGAGGTTCTGGAGACCCAGTACTTC
CASSPEVLETQYF
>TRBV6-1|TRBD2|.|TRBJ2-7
TGTGCCAGCAGTGAACAGACTAGCGGCTCCTACGAGCAGTACTTC
CASSEQTSGSYEQYF
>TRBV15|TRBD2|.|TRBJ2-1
TGTGCCACCAGCAGAGGTGCGGGGGGGCTTGGAAATGAGCAGTTCTTC
CATSRGAGGLGNEQFF
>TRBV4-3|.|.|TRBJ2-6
TGCGCCAGCAGCCAAGACAGGACTGGGGCCAACGTCCTGACTTTC
CASSQDRTGANVLTF
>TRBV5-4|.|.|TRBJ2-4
TGTGCCAGCAGCTTGGCCCATAGCGGTAACATTCAGTACTTC
CASSLAHSGNIQYF
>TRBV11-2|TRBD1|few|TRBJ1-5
TGTGCCAGCAGCCTAGGACAGGACCCCAATCAGCCCCAGCATTTT
CASSLGQDPNQPQHF
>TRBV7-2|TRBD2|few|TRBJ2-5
TGTGCCAGCAGCTTACAGGGAGGGCGTGAGACCCAGTACTTC
CASSLQGGRETQYF
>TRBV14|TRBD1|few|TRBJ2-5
TGTGCCAGCAGTCAAGGGGGCCTCCAAGAGACCCAGTACTTC
CASSQGGLQETQYF
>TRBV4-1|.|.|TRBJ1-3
TGCGCCAGCAGCCAAGAACGAGGGCAGAGAAACACCATATATTTT
CASSQERGQRNTIYF
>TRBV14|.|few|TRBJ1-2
TGTGCCAGCAGCCAAGATTTAGGGGATGGCTACACCTTC
CASSQDLGDGYTF
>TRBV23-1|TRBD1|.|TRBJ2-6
TGCGCCAGCAGCGAACAGGGGGCTTGTGGGGCCAACGTCCTGACTTTC
CASSEQGACGANVLTF
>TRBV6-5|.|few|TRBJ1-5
TGTGCCAGCAGTAAAACAGATAGCAATCAGCCCCAGCATTTT
CASSKTDSNQPQHF
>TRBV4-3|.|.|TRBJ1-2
TGCGCCAGCAGCCAAGATCGAGGGTCTCACTATGGCTACACCTTC
CASSQDRGSHYGYTF
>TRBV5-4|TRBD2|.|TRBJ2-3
TGTGCCAGCAGCCCCGCTAGCGGGAGGTCCACAGATACGCAGTATTTT
CASSPASGRSTDTQYF
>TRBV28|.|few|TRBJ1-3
TGTGCCAGCAGTTTCCCCAACTCTGGAAACACCATATATTTT
CASSFPNSGNTIYF